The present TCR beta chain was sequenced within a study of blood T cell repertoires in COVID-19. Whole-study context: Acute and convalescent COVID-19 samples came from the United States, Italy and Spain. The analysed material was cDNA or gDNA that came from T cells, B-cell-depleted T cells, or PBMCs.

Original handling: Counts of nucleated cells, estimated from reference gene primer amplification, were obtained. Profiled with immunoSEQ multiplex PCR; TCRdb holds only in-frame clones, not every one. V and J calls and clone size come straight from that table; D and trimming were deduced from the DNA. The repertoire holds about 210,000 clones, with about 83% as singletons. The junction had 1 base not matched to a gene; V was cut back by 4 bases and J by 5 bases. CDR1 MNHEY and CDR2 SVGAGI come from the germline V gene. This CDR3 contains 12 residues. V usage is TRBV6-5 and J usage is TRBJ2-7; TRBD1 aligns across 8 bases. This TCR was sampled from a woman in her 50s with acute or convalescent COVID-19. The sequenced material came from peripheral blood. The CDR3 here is CASSWDRNEQYF. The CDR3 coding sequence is TGTGCCAGCAGTTGGGACAGGAACGAGCAGTACTTC.